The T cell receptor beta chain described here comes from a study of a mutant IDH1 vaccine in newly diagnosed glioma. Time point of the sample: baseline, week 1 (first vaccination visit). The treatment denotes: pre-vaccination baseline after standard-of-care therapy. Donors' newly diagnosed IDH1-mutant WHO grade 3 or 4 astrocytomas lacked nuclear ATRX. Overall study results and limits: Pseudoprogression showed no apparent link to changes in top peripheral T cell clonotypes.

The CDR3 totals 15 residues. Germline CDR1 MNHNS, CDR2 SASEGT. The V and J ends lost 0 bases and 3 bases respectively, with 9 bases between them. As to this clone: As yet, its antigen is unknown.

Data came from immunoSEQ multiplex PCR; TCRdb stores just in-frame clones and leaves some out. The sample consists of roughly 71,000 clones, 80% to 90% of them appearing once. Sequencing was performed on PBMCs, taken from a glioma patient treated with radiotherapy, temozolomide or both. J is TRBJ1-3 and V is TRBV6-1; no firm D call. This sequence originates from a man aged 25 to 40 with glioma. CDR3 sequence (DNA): TGTGCCAGCAGTGAAGCGGCGGAAGGTGGAAACACCATATATTTT. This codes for CASSEAAEGGNTIYF.